This entry lists 5 T cell receptor beta chains sequenced from one sample in a study of shared clonotypes between healthy human individuals. This table comes from immunoSEQ multiplex PCR, and its TCRdb copy is limited to in-frame clones, with some not included. The sample comprises over 1.5 million clones, approximately 98% of which are singletons, and around 0.45% rests with the top ten. Sequencing used naive CD4+ T cells sorted from blood. Subset defined: CD45RA+ positively selected. These receptors were collected from a man aged 25-45 years in good health.

V usage is TRBV6-1 and J usage is TRBJ2-7; TRBD1 aligns across 8 bases. Germline-derived CDR1 and CDR2 are MNHNS and SASEGT. With V trimmed by 6 bases and J by 3 bases, 7 bases remained unmatched. The CDR3 runs to 14 residues. CDR3 protein: CASRPGQVYYEQYF. The CDR3 region has the DNA TGTGCCAGCAGACCGGGACAGGTCTACTACGAGCAGTACTTC.

This clone showed up just once. V and J are TRBV7-8 and TRBJ2-5; no firm D call. V lost 7 bases and J lost 5, with 5 bases in between. The CDR3 is 10 residues long. Germline-derived CDR1 and CDR2 are SGHVS and FQNEAQ. The CDR3 DNA follows: TGTGCCAGCAACCGTGAGACCCAGTACTTC. Its translation: CASNRETQYF.

The J gene is TRBJ2-7, the V gene TRBV19; 8 bases map to TRBD2. The CDR3 covers 14 residues. The J segment lost 1 base and the V segment lost 7 bases, leaving 6 bases of the junction unmatched. Germline V CDR1 and CDR2: LNHDA, SQIVND (reference sequence). The CDR3 region has the DNA TGTGCCAGTAAGATTAGCGGGGCGTCCTACGAGCAGTACTTC. This translates into CASKISGASYEQYF.

The chain is built from TRBV5-1 and TRBJ2-1; 8 bases line up with TRBD2. The germline V gene encodes CDR1 SGHRS and CDR2 YFSETQ. CDR3 length: 15 amino acids. V shed 0 bases and J 8 bases; nucleotides not matched to a gene: 7. The CDR3 coding sequence is TGCGCCAGCAGCTTGGTGGTGCGGGAGGAGGATGAGCAGTTCTTC. This codes for CASSLVVREEDEQFF. Together with reference TRBV5-1 and TRBJ2-1, the CDR3 gives the full variable domain: KAGVTQTPRYLIKTRGQQVTLSCSPISGHRSVSWYQQTPGQGLQFLFEYFSETQRNKGNFPGRFSGRQFSNSRSEMNVSTLELGDSALYLCASSLVVREEDEQFFGPGTRLTVL.

This chain's CDR3 is CASRRTGGAFNEQFF. CDR3 nucleotides: TGTGCCAGCAGAAGGACAGGGGGCGCTTTCAATGAGCAGTTCTTC. The chain uses TRBV6-6 and TRBJ2-1, with TRBD1 matching 11 bases. This CDR3 has 15 residues. Germline CDR1 is MNHNY and CDR2 is SVGAGI (reference sequence). V shed 6 bases and J 6 bases; nucleotides not matched to a gene: 7.